The text below deals with one T cell receptor beta chain. Its antigen remains undetermined. The record has no base qualities; no much larger clone is one base away. CD8 naive samples were obtained by positive selection for CCR7 among CD45RO-negative cells, yielding a CD45RA+CCR7+ population from which TemRA cells were excluded. Healthy HIV-negative adults with no recently reported acute infections or vaccinations were included as donors. All donors were Caucasian adults living in Nashville, Tennessee, USA. After blood collection by leukapheresis, PBMCs were isolated using Ficoll-Histopaque density gradient centrifugation and then cryopreserved in the vapor phase of liquid nitrogen. Purity and quantity of every magnetically sorted T cell population were checked by analytical flow cytometry. From each sorted fraction, genomic DNA was isolated and quantified by UV absorbance on a Nanodrop 2000c. Using the deep immunoSEQ assay, multiplex PCR amplified TCR CDR3 regions from genomic DNA. For each cell subset, the extracted genomic DNA was distributed evenly across all wells of several immunoSEQ 96-well plates, and each plate served as one replicate. For sorted subsets, each replicate PCR was loaded with 200 to 250 ng genomic DNA, equivalent to 30,000 or so T cell genomes. Purified libraries were quantified with a Qubit 3.0 fluorometer, sized on a Bioanalyzer 2100, and re-quantified with the KAPA Library Quantification kit. Every immunoSEQ 96-well plate was sequenced on a separate single-read 150-cycle Illumina NextSeq 550 flow cell. The authors' pipeline ran thus. Because the immunoSEQ output included only junctional sequences and no quality scores, the filtering could not be the same as the filtering used for full-length reads. To assign V/J genes and CDR3, sequences were annotated against IMGT germline references using PyIR, a Python wrapper for IgBLAST v1.9. Any read was removed if the V/J assignment was weak (E-value above 1e-6), the CDR3 was missing, or the read contained stop codons, out-of-frame junctions, or ambiguous translated residues. V3J clonotypes were defined by identical inferred V gene, J gene, and CDR3 amino acid sequence. To compute the percentage overlap between repertoires, the number of shared unique clonotypes was divided by the size of the smaller repertoire. Repertoire richness was assessed with RTK rarefaction, the Chao1 estimator, and Recon v2.1 estimates of unobserved clonotypes. For all TCRbeta clonotypes obtained by the gDNA method from four donors, generation probabilities were computed with OLGA. Not all clones reach the TCRdb copy of this immuneACCESS table, which keeps in-frame sequences only. Checked studies attribute under half of the gap to unresolved V genes and leave the rest unexplained. V and J calls plus clone size are reproduced from that table; the DNA served to infer D and trimming. The sample profile shows some 2.1 million clones; 93% of them were found once. Jointly, the top ten make up about 1.7% of the sample.

Via the germline V gene (reference sequence), CDR1 is MNHEY and CDR2 SMNVEV. The CDR3 sequence holds 13 residues, the cysteine and phenylalanine included. The read is trimmed to its CDR3 DNA, 39 bases read in frame from base 1. V is clipped by 3 bases and J by 3 bases, and the sequence between their germline boundaries is 9 bases long. This entry belongs to a study of shared clonotypes between healthy human individuals (dated by TCRdb to about 2020). Context from the whole study: Two women and a few men aged 18 to 49 years were included in the cohort. Libraries were prepared and TCR repertoires were sequenced by different laboratories using diverse techniques, in order to increase sequencing depth and limit assay-specific biases. Each donor's leukapheresis produced roughly between roughly 0.85 and 9 billion PBMCs. The study deeply sequenced blood TCR repertoires of about 5 healthy adults to estimate repertoire size and the extent of clonotype sharing between individuals. For each donor, CD4 naive and CD4 memory were each run on three plates, CD8 naive on two plates, and CD8 memory on one plate.

Overall results and qualifications from the work: Sampling was restricted to blood, and TCR repertoires in tissue are likely to differ from TCR repertoires in blood. Estimated clonotype richness was generally larger for naive than for memory subsets. Compared with non-shared clonotypes, clonotypes shared by all four sorted-subset donors had higher generation probabilities. Around 5% of naive CD4, 3.5% of naive CD8, about 2.4% of memory CD4, and approximately 0.39% of memory CD8 clonotypes were shared across several donors. Pairwise subsampling indicated that sequencing depth was expected to affect the degree of clonotype sharing among donors. Because the study included only a small number of donors, the genetic and exposure-history diversity represented was limited. Rarefaction of sorted-subset datasets indicated incomplete sequencing despite the large sequencing depth.

The TCR sequence derives from a man younger than 30 in good health. Some clones in this sample may be carry-over from other donors' samples. The rearrangement joined TRBV27 to TRBJ2-7; the D segment cannot be called with confidence. Material: naive CD8+ T cells from PBMCs. According to the study, the label for this sample's cell subset or site signals: CD45RA+CCR7+. This receptor has the CDR3 CASSFLTGYEQYF. The DNA reads TGTGCCAGCAGTTTTTTAACGGGCTACGAGCAGTACTTC.